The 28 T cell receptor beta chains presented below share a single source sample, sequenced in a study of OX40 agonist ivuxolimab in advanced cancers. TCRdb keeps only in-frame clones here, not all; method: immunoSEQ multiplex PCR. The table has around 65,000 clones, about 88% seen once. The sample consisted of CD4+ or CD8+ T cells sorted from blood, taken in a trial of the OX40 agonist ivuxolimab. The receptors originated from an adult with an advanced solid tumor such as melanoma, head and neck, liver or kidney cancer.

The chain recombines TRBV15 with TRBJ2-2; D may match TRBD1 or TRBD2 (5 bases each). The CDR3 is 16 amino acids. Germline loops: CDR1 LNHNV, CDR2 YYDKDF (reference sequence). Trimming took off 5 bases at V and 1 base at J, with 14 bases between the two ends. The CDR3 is CATSLEGGQNTGELFF. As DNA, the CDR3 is TGTGCCACCAGCTTAGAGGGTGGACAGAACACCGGGGAGCTGTTTTTT.

DNA of the CDR3: TGTGCCAGCAGCACCGGGACCGCGAGCTCCTACGAGCAGTACTTC. It codes for CASSTGTASSYEQYF. The V call is TRBV7-9, the J call TRBJ2-7; D may correspond to TRBD1 or TRBD2 (5 bases each). Germline CDR1 SEHNR, CDR2 FQNEAQ (reference sequence). This CDR3 has 15 residues. The V gene lost 5 bases and the J gene lost 0 bases, with 14 bases spanning the gap.

CDR3 DNA sequence: TGTGCCAGTAGTACACACGCGAGGACCAATCAGCCCCAGCATTTT. Translation gives CASSTHARTNQPQHF. The chain combines TRBV19 with TRBJ1-5; D is uncertain. The germline V gene encodes CDR1 LNHDA and CDR2 SQIVND (reference sequence). The V end lost 4 bases, the J end lost 3 bases, and 13 bases lay between the germline ends. CDR3 size: 15 residues.

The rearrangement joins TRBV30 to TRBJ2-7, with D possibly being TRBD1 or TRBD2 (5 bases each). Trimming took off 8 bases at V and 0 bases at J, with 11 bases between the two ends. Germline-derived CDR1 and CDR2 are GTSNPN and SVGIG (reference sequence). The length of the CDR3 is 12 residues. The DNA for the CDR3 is TGTGCCGGGGAGAGGGGCTCCTACGAGCAGTACTTC. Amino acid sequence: CAGERGSYEQYF.

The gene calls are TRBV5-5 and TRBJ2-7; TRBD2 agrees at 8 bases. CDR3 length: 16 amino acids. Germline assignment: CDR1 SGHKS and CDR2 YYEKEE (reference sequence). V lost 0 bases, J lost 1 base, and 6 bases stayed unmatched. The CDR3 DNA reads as TGTGCCAGCAGCTTGGACCAAAGCGGGAGATCCTACGAGCAGTACTTC. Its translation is CASSLDQSGRSYEQYF.

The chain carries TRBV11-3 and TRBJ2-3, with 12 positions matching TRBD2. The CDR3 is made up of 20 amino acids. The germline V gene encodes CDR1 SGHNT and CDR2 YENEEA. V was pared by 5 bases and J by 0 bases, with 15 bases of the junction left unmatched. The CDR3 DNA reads TGTGCCAGCAGCCTCATATACCGTGCTCTAGCGGGAGGGAGCACAGATACGCAGTATTTT. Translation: CASSLIYRALAGGSTDTQYF.

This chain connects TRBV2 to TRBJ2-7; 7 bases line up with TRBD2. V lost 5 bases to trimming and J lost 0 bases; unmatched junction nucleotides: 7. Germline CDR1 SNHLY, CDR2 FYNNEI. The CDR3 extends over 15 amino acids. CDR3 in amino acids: CASSPGLTNSYEQYF. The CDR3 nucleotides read TGTGCCAGCAGTCCGGGACTAACTAACTCCTACGAGCAGTACTTC.

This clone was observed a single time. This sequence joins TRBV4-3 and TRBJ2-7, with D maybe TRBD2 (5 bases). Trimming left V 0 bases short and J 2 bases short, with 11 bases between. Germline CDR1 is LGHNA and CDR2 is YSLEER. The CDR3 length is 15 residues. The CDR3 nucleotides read TGCGCCAGCAGCCAAGACCCCCAGGAGGCCTACGAGCAGTACTTC. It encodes CASSQDPQEAYEQYF.

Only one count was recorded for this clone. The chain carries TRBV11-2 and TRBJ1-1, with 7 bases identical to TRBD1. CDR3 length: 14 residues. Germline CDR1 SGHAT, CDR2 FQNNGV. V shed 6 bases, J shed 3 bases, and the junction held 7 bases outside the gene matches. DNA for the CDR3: TGTGCCAGCAGGCGACAGGGCCTGGACACTGAAGCTTTCTTT. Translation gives CASRRQGLDTEAFF.

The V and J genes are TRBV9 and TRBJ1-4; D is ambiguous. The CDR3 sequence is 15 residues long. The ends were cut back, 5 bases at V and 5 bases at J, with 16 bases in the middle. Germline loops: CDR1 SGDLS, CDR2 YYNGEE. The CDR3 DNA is TGTGCCAGCAGTTCAGTAGGCAGAACGAATGAAAAACTGTTTTTT. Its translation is CASSSVGRTNEKLFF.

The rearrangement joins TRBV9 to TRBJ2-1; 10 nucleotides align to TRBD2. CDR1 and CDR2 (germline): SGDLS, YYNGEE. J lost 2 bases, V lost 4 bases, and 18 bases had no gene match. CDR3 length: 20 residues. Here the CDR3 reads CASSLDDYPGLAETYNEQFF. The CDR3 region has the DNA TGTGCCAGCAGCCTGGATGACTACCCCGGACTAGCGGAAACCTACAATGAGCAGTTCTTC.

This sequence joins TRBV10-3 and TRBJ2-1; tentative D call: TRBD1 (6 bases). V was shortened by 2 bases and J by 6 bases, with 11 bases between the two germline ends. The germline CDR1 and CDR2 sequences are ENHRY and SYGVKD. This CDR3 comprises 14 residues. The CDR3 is CAISEGGWGNEQFF. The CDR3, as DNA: TGTGCCATCAGTGAGGGGGGCTGGGGCAATGAGCAGTTCTTC.

The chain's CDR3 is CASSLRQGGGYGYTF. The DNA for the CDR3 is TGTGCCAGCAGCTTAAGACAGGGCGGGGGCTATGGCTACACCTTC. The chain couples TRBV6-5 to TRBJ1-2; 7 bases fit TRBD1. V was clipped by 6 bases and J by 4 bases; unmatched bases: 11. The germline V gene has CDR1 MNHEY and CDR2 SVGAGI. The length of the CDR3 is 15 residues.

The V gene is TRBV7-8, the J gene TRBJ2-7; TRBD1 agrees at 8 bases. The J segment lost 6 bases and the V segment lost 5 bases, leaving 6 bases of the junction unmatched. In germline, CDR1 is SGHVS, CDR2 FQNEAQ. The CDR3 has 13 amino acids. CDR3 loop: CASSPGTGGEQYF. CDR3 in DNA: TGTGCCAGCAGCCCAGGGACAGGCGGCGAGCAGTACTTC.

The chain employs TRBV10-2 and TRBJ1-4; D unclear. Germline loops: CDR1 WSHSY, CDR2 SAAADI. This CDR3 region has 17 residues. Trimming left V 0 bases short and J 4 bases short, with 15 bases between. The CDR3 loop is CASSESGEVTLNEKLFF. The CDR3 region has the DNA TGCGCCAGCAGTGAGTCCGGGGAGGTGACCCTTAATGAAAAACTGTTTTTT.

In DNA, the CDR3 is TGTGCCAGCAGCTCAGGACTAGCTAGAATGGAGACCCAGTACTTC. It translates to CASSSGLARMETQYF. V gene TRBV5-4 combines with J gene TRBJ2-5; 8 bases map to TRBD2. The CDR3 totals 15 residues. From germline, CDR1 is SGHNT and CDR2 YYREEE (reference sequence). Germline trimming cut 3 bases from V and 5 bases from J; bases unmatched to any gene: 9.

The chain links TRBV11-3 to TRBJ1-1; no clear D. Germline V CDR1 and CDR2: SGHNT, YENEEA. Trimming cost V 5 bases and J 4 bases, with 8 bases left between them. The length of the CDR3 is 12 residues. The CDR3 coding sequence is TGTGCCAGCAGCCATTCGGGCACTGAAGCTTTCTTT. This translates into CASSHSGTEAFF.

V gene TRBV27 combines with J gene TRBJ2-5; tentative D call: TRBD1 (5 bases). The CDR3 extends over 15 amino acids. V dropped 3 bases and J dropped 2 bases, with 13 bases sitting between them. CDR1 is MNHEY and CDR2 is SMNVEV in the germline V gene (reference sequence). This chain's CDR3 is CASSFGGALQETQYF. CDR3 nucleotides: TGTGCCAGCAGTTTTGGTGGGGCGCTACAAGAGACCCAGTACTTC.

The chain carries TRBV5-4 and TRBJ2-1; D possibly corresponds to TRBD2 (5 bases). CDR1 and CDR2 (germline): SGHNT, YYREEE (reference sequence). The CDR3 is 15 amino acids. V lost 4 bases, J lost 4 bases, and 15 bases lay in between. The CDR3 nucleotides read TGTGCCAGCAGCGGAGGTCAATCCCAATACAATGAGCAGTTCTTC. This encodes CASSGGQSQYNEQFF.

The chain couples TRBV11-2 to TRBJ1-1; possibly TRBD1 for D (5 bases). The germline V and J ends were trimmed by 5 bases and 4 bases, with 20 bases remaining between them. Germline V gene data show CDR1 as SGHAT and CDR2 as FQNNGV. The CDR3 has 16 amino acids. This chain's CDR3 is CASSITGPSGGTEAFF. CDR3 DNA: TGTGCCAGCAGCATCACGGGACCCAGTGGTGGCACTGAAGCTTTCTTT.

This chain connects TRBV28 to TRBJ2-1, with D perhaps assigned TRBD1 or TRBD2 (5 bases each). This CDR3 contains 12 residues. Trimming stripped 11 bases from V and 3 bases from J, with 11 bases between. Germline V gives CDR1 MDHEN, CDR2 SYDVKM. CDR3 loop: CASRGDYNEQFF. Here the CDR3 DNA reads TGTGCCTCGAGGGGCGACTACAATGAGCAGTTCTTC.

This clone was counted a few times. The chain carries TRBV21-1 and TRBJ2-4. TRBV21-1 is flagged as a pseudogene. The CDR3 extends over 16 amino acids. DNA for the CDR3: TGTGCCAGCAGCAAAACCCGGACCTTAGCCAAAAACATTCAGTACTTC. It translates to CASSKTRTLAKNIQYF.

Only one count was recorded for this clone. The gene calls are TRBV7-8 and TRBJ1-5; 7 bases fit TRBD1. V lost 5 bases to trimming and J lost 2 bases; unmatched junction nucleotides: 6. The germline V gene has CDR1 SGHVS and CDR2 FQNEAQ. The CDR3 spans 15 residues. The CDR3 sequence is CASSATGVGNQPQHF. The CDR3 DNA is TGTGCCAGCAGCGCTACAGGGGTTGGCAATCAGCCCCAGCATTTT.

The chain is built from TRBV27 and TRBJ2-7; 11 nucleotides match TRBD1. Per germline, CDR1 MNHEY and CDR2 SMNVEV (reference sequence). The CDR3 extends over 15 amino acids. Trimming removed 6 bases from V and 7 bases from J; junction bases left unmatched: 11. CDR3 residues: CASSNPRTGGEEQYF. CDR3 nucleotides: TGTGCCAGCAGCAACCCCCGGACAGGGGGCGAAGAGCAGTACTTC.

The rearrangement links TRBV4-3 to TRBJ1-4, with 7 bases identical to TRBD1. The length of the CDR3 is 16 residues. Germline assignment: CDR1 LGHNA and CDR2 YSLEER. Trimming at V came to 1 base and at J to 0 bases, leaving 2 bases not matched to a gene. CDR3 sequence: CASSQGQGTTNEKLFF. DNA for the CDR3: TGCGCCAGCAGCCAAGGACAGGGTACAACTAATGAAAAACTGTTTTTT.

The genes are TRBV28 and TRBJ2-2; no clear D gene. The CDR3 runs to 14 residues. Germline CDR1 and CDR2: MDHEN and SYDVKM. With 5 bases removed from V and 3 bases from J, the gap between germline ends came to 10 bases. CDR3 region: CASSPWSYTGELFF. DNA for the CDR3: TGTGCCAGCAGTCCATGGTCCTACACCGGGGAGCTGTTTTTT.

The DNA of the CDR3 is TGTGCCAGCAGTTTACTGGCGGGAAACTCTGGGGCCAACGTCCTGACTTTC. Its translation is CASSLLAGNSGANVLTF. The chain carries TRBV27 and TRBJ2-6; the D gene is possibly TRBD2 (6 bases). The CDR3 length is 17 residues. CDR1 and CDR2 from the germline V gene are MNHEY and SMNVEV (reference sequence). With 2 bases removed from V and 0 bases from J, the gap between germline ends came to 11 bases. Drawing the rest from reference TRBV27 and TRBJ2-6, the complete variable domain is EAQVTQNPRYLITVTGKKLTVTCSQNMNHEYMSWYRQDPGLGLRQIYYSMNVEVTDKGDVPEGYKVSRKEKRNFPLILESPSPNQTSLYFCASSLLAGNSGANVLTFGAGSRLTVL.

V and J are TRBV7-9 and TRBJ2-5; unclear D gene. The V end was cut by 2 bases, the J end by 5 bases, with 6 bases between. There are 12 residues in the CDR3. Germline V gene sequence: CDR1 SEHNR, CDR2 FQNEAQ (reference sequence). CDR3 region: CASSLSAETQYF. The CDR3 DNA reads TGTGCCAGCAGCTTATCAGCTGAGACCCAGTACTTC.